Following are 14 T cell receptor beta chains from one sample sequenced in a study of identical twins. MiXCR was run by TCRdb on the 5' RACE reads, yielding one entry per CDR3 protein. The data show approximately 240,000 distinct CDR3 sequences, with around 15% seen just once and around 9% held by the top ten. The sample taken for sequencing was memory (CD45RO+) T cells sorted from blood. The receptors come from a woman under 30 in good health.

This clonotype was seen only a few times. This chain joins TRBV20-1 and TRBJ1-2; D ambiguous. The germline gives CDR1 DFQATT, CDR2 SNEGSKA (reference sequence). V shed 5 bases and J shed 3 bases, with 16 bases lying between them. CDR3 length: 14 residues. The CDR3 protein is CSAGSSDRDYGYTF. The CDR3 DNA sequence: TGCAGTGCTGGATCCTCCGACCGTGACTATGGCTACACCTTC.

This clonotype has only a few counts. This chain connects TRBV12-3 or TRBV12-4 to TRBJ2-2; 7 nucleotides align to TRBD1. The CDR3 totals 15 residues. J was trimmed by 5 bases and V by 5 bases; bases with no gene match: 8. The CDR3 DNA reads as TGTGCCAGCAGTCGAGACAGGGTTGGTACCGGGGAGCTGTTTTTT. Translated, it gives CASSRDRVGTGELFF.

This clonotype was seen a handful of times. The chain has TRBV19 and TRBJ1-5; no clear D. CDR1 is LNHDA, CDR2 SQIVND, per germline (reference sequence). V was clipped by 7 bases and J by 0 bases, with 22 bases between them. CDR3 length equals 18 residues. The CDR3, as DNA: TGTGCCAGTACTCTCTATCTCCACTCCGTTAATAGCAATCAGCCCCAGCATTTT. This codes for CASTLYLHSVNSNQPQHF.

This clonotype was detected only a few times. The chain carries TRBV12-3 or TRBV12-4 and TRBJ1-6; the D gene is possibly TRBD1 (5 bases). The V end lost 6 bases, the J end lost 11 bases, and 20 bases lay between the germline ends. The CDR3 contains 15 residues. CDR3 residues: CASSPQDPGTTPLHF. CDR3 sequence (DNA): TGTGCCAGCAGCCCCCAGGATCCGGGGACGACACCCCTCCACTTT.

This clonotype turned up a few times. The chain uses TRBV27 and TRBJ1-2, with 10 bases that match TRBD1. J lost 4 bases, V lost 5 bases, and 10 bases had no gene match. Germline CDR1 and CDR2: MNHEY and SMNVEV (reference sequence). The CDR3 runs 16 residues. The CDR3 bases are TGTGCCAGCAGTCTTACCACCGGGACAGGGGCCTATGGCTACACCTTC. Protein sequence: CASSLTTGTGAYGYTF.

The V call is TRBV6-1, the J call TRBJ2-5; 7 bases agree with TRBD2. This CDR3 contains 16 residues. Germline V CDR1 and CDR2: MNHNS, SASEGT. Trimming at V came to 1 base and at J to 0 bases, leaving 5 bases not matched to a gene. CDR3 bases: TGTGCCAGCAGTGAAGGAGGCGCGGGGGACCAAGAGACCCAGTACTTC. Translating it yields CASSEGGAGDQETQYF.

The chain combines TRBV28 with TRBJ2-1; maybe TRBD2 (5 bases). Germline V gene lookup returns CDR1 MDHEN and CDR2 SYDVKM. The CDR3 sequence is 13 residues long. The V end was cut by 7 bases, the J end by 6 bases, with 13 bases between. In DNA, the CDR3 is TGTGCCAGCACCCGGCGGGTGACCAATGAGCAGTTCTTC. It encodes CASTRRVTNEQFF.

The chain recombines TRBV4-3 with TRBJ1-1; 8 positions match TRBD1. Germline assignment: CDR1 LGHNA and CDR2 YSLEER. The CDR3 extends over 15 amino acids. The ends lost 1 base at V and 4 bases at J; junction bases unmatched: 5. The CDR3 sequence is CASSQGVTGVTEAFF. As DNA, the CDR3 is TGCGCCAGCAGCCAAGGAGTGACAGGGGTCACTGAAGCTTTCTTT.

The chain is built from TRBV6-2 or TRBV6-3 and TRBJ2-1, with TRBD2 identical over 10 bases. Trimming removed 1 base from V and 7 bases from J; junction bases left unmatched: 10. The CDR3 covers 17 residues. Germline V gene data show CDR1 as MNHEY and CDR2 as SVGEGT. DNA of the CDR3: TGTGCCAGCAGTTACTTCTTAGCTAGCGGGGGCCAAAATGAGCAGTTCTTC. Its translation: CASSYFLASGGQNEQFF.

This rearrangement joins TRBV20-1 to TRBJ1-5; 8 bases align to TRBD1. The germline gives CDR1 DFQATT, CDR2 SNEGSKA (reference sequence). This CDR3 comprises 14 residues. Trimming cost V 5 bases and J 4 bases; bases outside gene matches: 7. Here the CDR3 DNA reads TGCAGTGCTCCTCTCCAGGGGGCTAATCAGCCCCAGCATTTT. It is translated as CSAPLQGANQPQHF.

The J gene is TRBJ1-1, the V gene TRBV20-1, with D perhaps matching TRBD1 (6 bases). This CDR3 region has 14 residues. Germline V CDR1 and CDR2: DFQATT, SNEGSKA (reference sequence). Trimming removed 0 bases at V and 6 bases at J, with 14 bases between. For the CDR3, the DNA is TGCAGTGCTAGAGATCAAGGGGGGCTGGCTGAAGCTTTCTTT. This encodes CSARDQGGLAEAFF.

The rearrangement uses TRBV12-3 or TRBV12-4 and TRBJ2-2, with TRBD2 matching over 11 bases. The length of the CDR3 is 15 residues. The V segment lost 7 bases and the J segment 4 bases; nucleotides outside the gene matches: 5. CDR3 DNA sequence: TGTGCCAGCACCTTCGGACTAGCGGGCACCGGGGAGCTGTTTTTT. Amino acids: CASTFGLAGTGELFF.

This sequence joins TRBV7-9 and TRBJ1-1; no definite D call. The CDR3 loop spans 11 amino acids. V was clipped by 4 bases and J by 11 bases, with 11 bases between them. Germline V gene data show CDR1 as SEHNR and CDR2 as FQNEAQ (reference sequence). Here the CDR3 DNA reads TGTGCCAGCAGCTCCAGTTCTCGGGCTTTCTTT. It specifies CASSSSSRAFF.

In DNA, the CDR3 is TGCAGTGCTCAGCCCATGGGACACCGGAACACTGAAGCTTTCTTT. It specifies CSAQPMGHRNTEAFF. The chain is built from TRBV20-1 and TRBJ1-1; the D gene is possibly TRBD1 (6 bases). The CDR3 has 15 residues. Looked up from germline, CDR1 is DFQATT and CDR2 is SNEGSKA (reference sequence). Deletions cut 5 bases from V and 1 base from J, with 17 bases between.